The 10 T cell receptor beta chains reported below all come from one sample, sequenced in a study of blood T cell repertoires in COVID-19 (dated by TCRdb to the early 2020s). The library was prepared using the immunoSEQ multiplex PCR assay. TCRdb carries this immuneACCESS record with in-frame sequences only. Its versions omit some clonotypes, under half of them owing to an unresolved V gene in the studies checked, with the rest unexplained. The sample table lists about 100,000 clones, 80% to 90% of them with a count of one. The top ten hold less than 3.5% of the sample. The sequenced sample was PBMCs or T cells enriched from blood (not recorded which). The source is a woman in her forties or fifties who had recovered from COVID-19.

This clone was found once. The chain recombines TRBV5-4 with TRBJ2-3; 7 positions agree with TRBD2. Germline V gene sequence: CDR1 SGHNT, CDR2 YYREEE (reference sequence). After removal of 4 bases from V and 2 bases from J, the junction contained 10 bases not matched to a gene. The CDR3 runs 16 residues. The CDR3 loop is CASSPSGRRDTDTQYF. CDR3 DNA sequence: TGTGCCAGCAGCCCTTCCGGGAGGCGGGACACAGATACGCAGTATTTT.

The V and J genes are TRBV5-1 and TRBJ1-4; D might be TRBD1 (5 bases). CDR1 is SGHRS and CDR2 is YFSETQ in the germline V gene. The CDR3 sequence is 12 residues long. V lost 4 bases to trimming and J lost 7 bases, with 8 bases between them. The CDR3 coding sequence is TGCGCCAGCAGCGAAGACAGTGAAAAACTGTTTTTT. It encodes CASSEDSEKLFF.

This chain connects TRBV20-1 to TRBJ2-7, with a possible D match to TRBD1 (5 bases). V lost 5 bases to trimming and J lost 6 bases, with 11 bases between them. The CDR3 is made up of 11 amino acids. In germline, CDR1 is DFQATT, CDR2 SNEGSKA (reference sequence). The CDR3 spells CSAVTEFEQYF. In DNA form, the CDR3 reads TGCAGTGCTGTGACAGAGTTCGAGCAGTACTTC.

The chain has TRBV19 and TRBJ1-1; D is possibly TRBD1 (6 bases). The CDR3 is made up of 14 amino acids. Germline V gene sequence: CDR1 LNHDA, CDR2 SQIVND (reference sequence). With 2 bases removed from V and 1 base from J, the gap between germline ends came to 8 bases. DNA of the CDR3: TGTGCCAGTAGTATAAACAGGGCGAACACTGAAGCTTTCTTT. This sequence encodes CASSINRANTEAFF.

The V and J genes are TRBV3-1 (or the pseudogene TRBV3-2) and TRBJ2-3, with D perhaps matching TRBD1 (5 bases). The germline V gene encodes CDR1 LGHDT and CDR2 YNNKEL (reference sequence). V lost 4 bases, J lost 6 bases, and 8 bases lay in between. The CDR3 totals 12 residues. The DNA of the CDR3 is TGTGCCAGCAGCCCACCAGGGGATACGCAGTATTTT. Residues: CASSPPGDTQYF.

This CDR3 is CASRRTGQGVVGELFF. DNA of the CDR3: TGTGCCAGCAGGCGTACGGGACAGGGGGTTGTCGGGGAGCTGTTTTTT. This chain joins TRBV7-9 and TRBJ2-2, with TRBD1 matching over 11 bases. V shed 6 bases, J shed 7 bases, and the junction held 10 bases outside the gene matches. The CDR3 loop spans 16 amino acids. CDR1 SEHNR and CDR2 FQNEAQ come from the germline V gene (reference sequence).

The rearrangement links TRBV7-9 to TRBJ1-2, with D perhaps matching TRBD1 (6 bases). With 3 bases removed from V and 3 bases from J, the gap between germline ends came to 17 bases. This CDR3 has 16 amino acids. Germline CDR1 and CDR2: SEHNR and FQNEAQ (reference sequence). The CDR3 spells CASSFPHGGADYGYTF. The CDR3 nucleotides read TGTGCCAGCAGCTTTCCCCACGGGGGGGCGGACTATGGCTACACCTTC.

This chain uses TRBV18 with TRBJ2-7; 7 bases map to TRBD1. Germline V lookup: CDR1 KGHSH, CDR2 LQKENI. The ends lost 2 bases at V and 6 bases at J; junction bases unmatched: 4. There are 13 residues in the CDR3. DNA for the CDR3: TGTGCCAGCTCACCAGGGACAGAAACCGAGCAGTACTTC. Protein: CASSPGTETEQYF.

J is TRBJ1-5 and V is TRBV6-2 or TRBV6-3; a possible D gene is TRBD1 (5 bases). Germline CDR1 is MNHEY and CDR2 is SVGEGT. The V gene lost 3 bases and the J gene lost 1 base, with 22 bases spanning the gap. The CDR3 length is 19 residues. The CDR3 DNA reads as TGTGCCAGCAGTTATTTCACAGGAAGATTAGATCGAAGCAATCAGCCCCAGCATTTT. Residues: CASSYFTGRLDRSNQPQHF.

The V gene is TRBV25-1, the J gene TRBJ1-5, with D perhaps TRBD1 (5 bases). The CDR3 spans 16 residues. Germline loops: CDR1 MGHDK, CDR2 SYGVNS. V lost 4 bases and J 1 base, leaving 14 bases between the germline ends. This chain's CDR3 is CASSATAEGSNQPQHF. The CDR3 nucleotides are TGTGCCAGCAGTGCGACAGCGGAGGGGAGCAATCAGCCCCAGCATTTT.